This TCR beta chain was recovered during a study of blood T cell repertoires in COVID-19. Overall study: There were acute and convalescent COVID-19 samples, and they came from the United States, Italy and Spain.

The CDR3 extends over 14 amino acids. J lost 5 bases, V lost 6 bases, and 7 bases had no gene match. Germline lookup yields CDR1 KGHDR and CDR2 SFDVKD. Per the authors' pipeline: Estimation of nucleated cell counts relied on the amplification of reference gene primers. TCRdb's copy holds only in-frame clones and misses some; the assay was immunoSEQ multiplex PCR. Clone size and V and J calls were adopted from that table, with D and trimming inferred from the DNA. Of some 100,000 clones in the sample, over 75% were seen once. The chain links TRBV24-1 to TRBJ2-5, with TRBD2 matching 8 bases. This sequence originates from a woman between 55 and 75 years old with acute or convalescent COVID-19. What was sequenced was peripheral blood. The CDR3: CATSRTSSLETQYF. CDR3 sequence (DNA): TGTGCCACCAGTAGGACTAGCTCTTTGGAGACCCAGTACTTC.